The clone carrying this T cell receptor (beta chain) was detected only once. The data were obtained in a study of CD8 T cells in Susac syndrome. V lost 6 bases and J lost 7; bases outside the gene matches: 8. The V gene's germline CDR1 is DFQATT and CDR2 SNEGSKA (reference sequence). The CDR3 length is 13 residues. When the RNA was reverse transcribed, random hexamers were used with an input of roughly 0.5 to 1 ug. Multiplex PCR with immunoSEQ amplified the TCR beta CDR3 across 54 Vbeta and 13 Jbeta. TCRdb analysed the immunoSEQ multiplex PCR reads with MiXCR anew, one entry per CDR3 protein. The table has 150,000 to 250,000 distinct CDR3 sequences, roughly 96% seen once; the top ten hold under 0.095%.

This chain joins TRBV20-1 and TRBJ2-1, with 8 bases aligning to TRBD1. The sequence was collected from a human donor with multiple sclerosis. Sample: CD4+ T cells from PBMCs. The chain's CDR3 is CSALDRVVNEQFF. The CDR3 DNA sequence: TGCAGTGCCCTGGACAGGGTAGTGAATGAGCAGTTCTTC.